This T cell receptor (beta chain) stems from a study of T cell responses to AZD1222 COVID-19 vaccine. Per the germline V gene, CDR1 is LGHDT and CDR2 is YNNKEL (reference sequence). V was cut by 4 bases and J by 0 bases, with 7 bases left in between. This CDR3 comprises 13 residues. This table comes from immunoSEQ multiplex PCR, and its TCRdb copy is limited to in-frame clones, with some not included. Here the sample spans 250,000 or so clones, 80% to 95% being singletons. In this sample, this clone turned up once. Its antigen is as yet unknown. Study-level findings and limits: With two AZD1222 doses given, Spike-specific TCR breadth and depth both rose.

Sequenced here: peripheral blood, sampled on day 0 of AZD1222 vaccination. The origin of this receptor is an adult in good health. The V gene is TRBV3-1 (or the pseudogene TRBV3-2), the J gene TRBJ2-7, with D uncertain. Here the CDR3 reads CASSLLVSYEQYF. DNA of the CDR3: TGTGCCAGCAGCCTCCTAGTCTCCTACGAGCAGTACTTC.